These T cell receptor beta chains were read from a single sample in a study of blood T cell repertoires in COVID-19. TCRdb keeps only in-frame clones here, not all; method: immunoSEQ multiplex PCR. The sample has some 31,000 clones; over 80% are singletons. Input material: peripheral blood. The origin of the receptors is a human donor with active COVID-19. The donor label of this sample is uncertain. Both conserved end residues are part of each CDR3. Fields, in order: V gene, J gene, D gene, clone size, CDR3 protein, CDR3 DNA. The D gene is left open where the match is weak. The listing skips clone size in some rows; elsewhere it reads once, few, many or a size class.

>TRBV2|TRBJ2-7|TRBD2|.
CASRESSGGYEQYF
TGTGCCAGCAGGGAATCCAGCGGGGGCTACGAGCAGTACTTC
>TRBV28|TRBJ1-4|TRBD1|once
CASRQTGHRKEKLFF
TGTGCCAGCAGGCAGACAGGGCATAGGAAGGAAAAACTGTTTTTT
>TRBV24-1|TRBJ2-7|.|.
CATSDGSYEQYF
TGTGCCACCAGTGACGGCTCCTACGAGCAGTACTTC
>TRBV5-3|TRBJ1-2|TRBD1|.
CARSLETGGDRGYTF
TGTGCCAGAAGCTTGGAGACAGGGGGCGACCGGGGCTACACCTTC
>TRBV12-3/TRBV12-4|TRBJ2-3|.|.
CASSIGIPDTQYF
TGTGCCAGCAGTATCGGGATTCCAGATACGCAGTATTTT
>TRBV18|TRBJ2-3|TRBD1|.
CASSQGQGRTDTQYF
TGTGCCAGCTCACAGGGACAGGGACGCACAGATACGCAGTATTTT
>TRBV19|TRBJ2-7|.|.
CASSPPGVSYEQYF
TGTGCCAGTAGTCCCCCGGGGGTCTCCTACGAGCAGTACTTC
>TRBV5-4|TRBJ2-3|TRBD2|.
CASSKNPGLAGPDTQYF
TGTGCCAGCAGCAAAAACCCGGGGCTAGCGGGCCCAGATACGCAGTATTTT
>TRBV19|TRBJ1-4|.|.
CASSPGRSRDEKLFF
TGTGCCAGTAGTCCCGGCCGGTCGCGGGATGAAAAACTGTTTTTT
>TRBV27|TRBJ2-3|.|.
CASSLVHPTSTDTQYF
TGTGCCAGCAGTTTAGTTCACCCGACATCCACAGATACGCAGTATTTT
>TRBV7-8|TRBJ2-5|.|.
CASSPRGETQYF
TGTGCCAGCAGCCCCCGGGGGGAGACCCAGTACTTC
>TRBV7-2|TRBJ2-7|TRBD1|.
CASSFQGGRYEQYF
TGTGCCAGCAGCTTCCAAGGGGGCAGATACGAGCAGTACTTC
>TRBV4-1|TRBJ2-1|TRBD2|.
CASSHLGTSGRNEQFF
TGCGCCAGCAGCCATCTTGGCACTAGCGGGAGGAATGAGCAGTTCTTC
>TRBV28|TRBJ1-5|TRBD1|once
CASSSGDRGRNQPQHF
TGTGCCAGCAGTTCGGGGGACAGGGGCCGGAATCAGCCCCAGCATTTT
>TRBV7-2|TRBJ2-1|.|once
CASSLARTNNEQFF
TGTGCCAGCAGCTTAGCTCGGACTAACAATGAGCAGTTCTTC
>TRBV5-1|TRBJ2-5|TRBD1|.
CASTTLGTGGAETQYF
TGCGCCAGCACCACCCTGGGGACAGGGGGCGCCGAGACCCAGTACTTC